This entry describes one TCR beta chain. V shed 6 bases, J shed 7 bases, and the junction held 13 bases outside the gene matches. CDR1 MDHEN and CDR2 SYDVKM come from the germline V gene. This CDR3 comprises 15 residues. This entry comes from a study of blood T cell repertoires in COVID-19. Looking at the study overall: Samples taken during acute and convalescent COVID-19 were collected in the United States, Italy and Spain. T cells, B-cell-depleted T cells, or PBMCs supplied cDNA or gDNA.

In the original processing: Reference gene primer amplification in the assay estimated nucleated cell counts. Sequencing used immunoSEQ multiplex PCR; TCRdb keeps in-frame clones, though not all of them. The V and J calls and clone size come from that table; D and trimming were worked out from the DNA. Among about 380,000 clones listed, less than 85% were seen once. Sequenced material: peripheral blood. V gene TRBV28 combines with J gene TRBJ2-5, with 8 positions matching TRBD2. The origin of this receptor is a woman aged 18-29 years with acute or convalescent COVID-19. DNA of the CDR3: TGTGCCAGCAGGCAGATTAGCGGGAAAGGGGGGACCCAGTACTTC. Translation: CASRQISGKGGTQYF.